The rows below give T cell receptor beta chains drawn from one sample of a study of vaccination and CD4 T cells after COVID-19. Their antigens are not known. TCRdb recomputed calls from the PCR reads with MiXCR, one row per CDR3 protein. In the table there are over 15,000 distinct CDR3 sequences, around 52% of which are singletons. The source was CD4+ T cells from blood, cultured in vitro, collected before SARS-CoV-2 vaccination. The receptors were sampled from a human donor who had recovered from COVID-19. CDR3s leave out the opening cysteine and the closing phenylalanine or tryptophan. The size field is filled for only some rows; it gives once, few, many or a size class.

CDR3: ASSFGADNQPQH; J: TRBJ1-5; size: -; V: TRBV12-3/TRBV12-4
CDR3: ASRNTGQIIQPQH; J: TRBJ1-5; size: few; V: TRBV19
CDR3: SARGLAGGSNTDTQY; J: TRBJ2-3; size: -; V: TRBV20-1
CDR3: SARVLAGGSPLH; J: TRBJ1-6; size: -; V: TRBV20-1
CDR3: ARGGQGAYEQY; J: TRBJ2-7; size: -; V: TRBV27
CDR3: ATSDSGTGNWNQPQH; J: TRBJ1-5; size: -; V: TRBV24-1
CDR3: ASSLSVGEQY; J: TRBJ2-7; size: few; V: TRBV7-8
CDR3: ASSPSGGTGYEQY; J: TRBJ2-7; size: -; V: TRBV7-9
CDR3: ASSLSGEQY; J: TRBJ2-7; size: -; V: TRBV11-2
CDR3: ASSLEYRGGTEAF; J: TRBJ1-1; size: -; V: TRBV7-2
CDR3: ASSLDRTGGRDGYT; J: TRBJ1-2; size: few; V: TRBV7-2
CDR3: ASSLGRKVNTEAF; J: TRBJ1-1; size: -; V: TRBV6-1
CDR3: ASSRTGNSREAF; J: TRBJ1-1; size: -; V: TRBV11-1
CDR3: SARPAEVAGDTQY; J: TRBJ2-3; size: few; V: TRBV20-1
CDR3: ASSQAGQASRGQPQH; J: TRBJ1-5; size: -; V: TRBV4-2
CDR3: SARVQGYANQPQH; J: TRBJ1-5; size: -; V: TRBV20-1
CDR3: SAGSRTGWADTQY; J: TRBJ2-3; size: -; V: TRBV20-1
CDR3: SADIGTANYGYT; J: TRBJ1-2; size: -; V: TRBV20-1
CDR3: ASSYAGSEAYNSPLH; J: TRBJ1-6; size: -; V: TRBV6-5
CDR3: ASSPSGLRYSPLH; J: TRBJ1-6; size: -; V: TRBV12-3/TRBV12-4
CDR3: ASSLVGTGRSGELF; J: TRBJ2-2; size: -; V: TRBV7-9
CDR3: ASSSFLAGGNPSTDTQY; J: TRBJ2-3; size: -; V: TRBV11-3
CDR3: SARVAGGTGGTEAF; J: TRBJ1-1; size: -; V: TRBV20-1
CDR3: ATAFQGDFVYTQY; J: TRBJ2-3; size: -; V: TRBV24-1
CDR3: ASSRDIGAF; J: TRBJ1-1; size: few; V: TRBV7-2
CDR3: AISGGYEQF; J: TRBJ2-1; size: -; V: TRBV10-3
CDR3: AIWTGSNYGYT; J: TRBJ1-2; size: few; V: TRBV28
CDR3: ASSFLISEAF; J: TRBJ1-1; size: -; V: TRBV5-6
CDR3: ATSRDGSGETQY; J: TRBJ2-5; size: -; V: TRBV15
CDR3: ASSSGGGDGQPQH; J: TRBJ1-5; size: -; V: TRBV6-2/TRBV6-3
CDR3: ATSREKGYYGYT; J: TRBJ1-2; size: -; V: TRBV15
CDR3: SVERLGGSLQETQY; J: TRBJ2-5; size: -; V: TRBV29-1
CDR3: ASSSPTGTGRSEQY; J: TRBJ2-7; size: -; V: TRBV27
CDR3: ASSRGQGYYGYT; J: TRBJ1-2; size: -; V: TRBV6-2/TRBV6-3
CDR3: ASSKQGREQY; J: TRBJ2-7; size: -; V: TRBV12-3/TRBV12-4
CDR3: SASGQGGGTDTQY; J: TRBJ2-3; size: few; V: TRBV20-1
CDR3: AISESRAGGSDTQY; J: TRBJ2-3; size: few; V: TRBV10-3
CDR3: AISDPTGGRTDTQY; J: TRBJ2-3; size: -; V: TRBV10-3
CDR3: SALSGTYEQY; J: TRBJ2-7; size: -; V: TRBV20-1
CDR3: SAVAGGRGTQY; J: TRBJ2-3; size: -; V: TRBV20-1